The next 20 T cell receptor beta chains were all read from a single sample in a study of blood T cell repertoires in COVID-19. Assay: immunoSEQ multiplex PCR; the TCRdb copy retains only in-frame clones and omits some. Here the sample spans about 68,000 clones, approximately 88% being singletons. Sequencing used peripheral blood. The receptors here all came from a human donor in a cohort sampled during active COVID-19.

The chain couples TRBV30 to TRBJ2-1; no reliable D call. The CDR3 length is 11 residues. CDR1 and CDR2 from the germline V gene are GTSNPN and SVGIG (reference sequence). V was clipped by 3 bases and J by 7 bases, with 7 bases between them. The chain's CDR3 is CAWSPPNEQFF. For the CDR3, the DNA is TGTGCCTGGAGCCCCCCTAATGAGCAGTTCTTC.

V usage is TRBV18 and J usage is TRBJ2-5, with D maybe TRBD1 (6 bases). The V end was cut by 2 bases, the J end by 5 bases, with 9 bases between. The CDR3 length is 13 residues. The germline CDR1 and CDR2 sequences are KGHSH and LQKENI. CDR3 bases: TGTGCCAGCTCACCAGGGGGCGCGGAGACCCAGTACTTC. Translating gives CASSPGGAETQYF.

This clone was counted between two and nine times. This chain links TRBV6-5 with TRBJ1-5, with D possibly being TRBD1 (6 bases). The V gene's germline CDR1 is MNHEY and CDR2 SVGAGI. With 7 bases removed from V and 4 bases from J, the gap between germline ends came to 17 bases. This CDR3 has 15 residues. The CDR3 nucleotides are TGTGCCAGCAAAGGGGACATAGCTTTGAATCAGCCCCAGCATTTT. Encoded protein: CASKGDIALNQPQHF.

This chain joins TRBV7-3 and TRBJ2-7; 10 bases map to TRBD2. V gave up 5 bases and J gave up 7 bases; unmatched junction bases: 11. The CDR3 runs to 15 residues. CDR1 and CDR2 (germline): SGHTA, FQGTGA. The CDR3 DNA reads TGTGCCAGCAGCGTGACTAGCGGGCCCACCTGGGAGCAGTACTTC. This codes for CASSVTSGPTWEQYF.

This chain uses TRBV5-4 with TRBJ2-1; maybe TRBD2 (6 bases). CDR1 and CDR2 from the germline V gene are SGHNT and YYREEE (reference sequence). The ends were cut back, 2 bases at V and 2 bases at J, with 11 bases in the middle. The CDR3 has 15 amino acids. The CDR3 here is CASSFWDLPYNEQFF. The CDR3 bases are TGTGCCAGCAGCTTTTGGGACTTGCCCTACAATGAGCAGTTCTTC.

The genes are TRBV4-3 and TRBJ2-7; 7 positions match TRBD2. This CDR3 spans 14 amino acids. Losses at the gene ends were 3 bases for V and 2 bases for J; bases not matched to a gene: 4. Germline V gene data show CDR1 as LGHNA and CDR2 as YSLEER. As DNA, the CDR3 is TGCGCCAGCAGCCAGGCTAGCGGACCCTACGAGCAGTACTTC. Its translation: CASSQASGPYEQYF.

The chain is built from TRBV6-5 and TRBJ2-2; TRBD2 agrees at 13 bases. The junction had 3 bases not matched to a gene; V was cut back by 6 bases and J by 5 bases. CDR3 length: 15 residues. In germline, CDR1 is MNHEY, CDR2 SVGAGI. This CDR3 reads CASRAGLAGTGELFF. The DNA of the CDR3 is TGTGCCAGCAGAGCGGGACTAGCGGGAACCGGGGAGCTGTTTTTT.

The chain combines TRBV6-5 with TRBJ2-7; weak D call: TRBD1 (6 bases). Per germline, CDR1 MNHEY and CDR2 SVGAGI. This CDR3 has 13 amino acids. V dropped 9 bases and J dropped 0 bases, with 12 bases sitting between them. The CDR3 DNA is TGTGCCAGTACAAGACAGGTCTCCTACGAGCAGTACTTC. It is translated as CASTRQVSYEQYF.

This chain joins TRBV5-8 and TRBJ2-3, with unresolved D. Trimming shortened V by 1 base and J by 0 bases, and 3 bases separated the two germline ends. CDR1 and CDR2 (germline): SGHTS, YDEGEE. The CDR3 has 13 amino acids. CDR3 loop: CASSLLSTDTQYF. The CDR3 DNA sequence: TGTGCCAGCAGCTTGCTCAGCACAGATACGCAGTATTTT.

This chain links TRBV18 with TRBJ2-3; TRBD1 matches 10 bases. Germline CDR1 and CDR2: KGHSH and LQKENI. J was trimmed by 0 bases and V by 5 bases; bases with no gene match: 8. This CDR3 contains 17 residues. CDR3 protein: CASSNTGTGASTDTQYF. In DNA, the CDR3 is TGTGCCAGCTCAAATACCGGGACAGGGGCAAGCACAGATACGCAGTATTTT.

The genes are TRBV6-4 and TRBJ1-2; 7 bases are shared with TRBD1. Trimming at V came to 6 bases and at J to 5 bases, leaving 3 bases not matched to a gene. The CDR3 contains 12 residues. The germline CDR1 and CDR2 sequences are MRHNA and SNTAGT. CDR3 protein: CASREGAYGYTF. The CDR3 DNA reads TGTGCCAGCAGGGAGGGGGCGTATGGCTACACCTTC.

V is TRBV7-2 and J is TRBJ2-1; TRBD2 is a possible D gene (6 bases). Trimming removed 7 bases at V and 3 bases at J, with 10 bases between. The CDR3 has 13 amino acids. CDR1 SGHTA and CDR2 FQGNSA come from the germline V gene. CDR3 coding DNA: TGTGCCAGCAAGGCAGCGGGCTACAATGAGCAGTTCTTC. It codes for CASKAAGYNEQFF.

The CDR3 here is CATSDYLDREQETQYF. The CDR3 DNA follows: TGTGCCACCAGTGATTACCTGGACAGGGAGCAAGAGACCCAGTACTTC. The chain employs TRBV24-1 and TRBJ2-5; TRBD1 agrees at 8 bases. The CDR3 is 16 amino acids. V lost 2 bases to trimming and J lost 2 bases; unmatched junction nucleotides: 6. Germline V gene sequence: CDR1 KGHDR, CDR2 SFDVKD.

The chain has TRBV19 and TRBJ1-6; no reliable D call. The V end was cut by 5 bases, the J end by 8 bases, with 10 bases between. CDR1 is LNHDA and CDR2 is SQIVND in the germline V gene (reference sequence). The CDR3 spans 13 residues. The chain's CDR3 is CASSSHMYSPLHF. DNA for the CDR3: TGTGCCAGTAGTTCCCACATGTATTCACCCCTCCACTTT.

The rearrangement uses TRBV6-5 and TRBJ1-3; D is unresolved. Trimming shortened V by 0 bases and J by 1 base, and 10 bases separated the two germline ends. The CDR3 has 16 residues. Germline CDR1 and CDR2: MNHEY and SVGAGI. For the CDR3, the DNA is TGTGCCAGCAGTTACTCTGAGGCCCAGTCTGGAAACACCATATATTTT. It encodes CASSYSEAQSGNTIYF.

The rearrangement uses TRBV2 and TRBJ2-7, with 10 bases that match TRBD2. V lost 5 bases, J lost 6 bases, and 10 bases stayed unmatched. The CDR3 is 15 residues long. Germline V gene data show CDR1 as SNHLY and CDR2 as FYNNEI. Written as DNA, the CDR3 is TGTGCCAGCAGTTCCCTAAGCGGGAGGGCGGCCGAGCAGTACTTC. Its protein is CASSSLSGRAAEQYF.

V usage is TRBV5-6 and J usage is TRBJ2-1, with 10 positions matching TRBD2. Germline V gene sequence: CDR1 SGHDT, CDR2 YYEEEE. V dropped 2 bases and J dropped 10; count of bases not matched to a gene: 6. The CDR3 has 14 residues. This CDR3 reads CASSFPSGGGEQFF. The CDR3 coding sequence is TGTGCCAGCAGCTTTCCTAGCGGGGGAGGGGAGCAGTTCTTC.

The chain links TRBV4-1 to TRBJ2-3, with D perhaps TRBD2 (5 bases). The CDR3 extends over 13 amino acids. Germline-derived CDR1 and CDR2 are MGHRA and YSYEKL. Trimming pared 0 bases from V and 6 bases from J, leaving 7 bases between. CDR3 nucleotides: TGCGCCAGCAGCCAAGAGACTACGGATACGCAGTATTTT. This translates into CASSQETTDTQYF.

This clone was seen a single time. The chain uses TRBV7-2 and TRBJ1-1; possible D gene TRBD1, 5 bases. CDR3 length: 14 amino acids. CDR1 SGHTA and CDR2 FQGNSA come from the germline V gene. V shed 3 bases and J shed 4 bases, with 12 bases lying between them. The CDR3 loop reads CASSFGGRVTEAFF. The DNA of the CDR3 is TGTGCCAGCAGCTTCGGTGGCAGGGTCACTGAAGCTTTCTTT.

This chain links TRBV10-2 with TRBJ2-5; 11 nucleotides line up with TRBD2. This CDR3 is 17 amino acids long. V lost 7 bases, J lost 5 bases, and 15 bases stayed unmatched. The germline CDR1 and CDR2 sequences are WSHSY and SAAADI. DNA for the CDR3: TGCGCCAGCAATACCCAGGGGCTAGCGGGAGGTTGGGAGACCCAGTACTTC. Protein sequence: CASNTQGLAGGWETQYF.